These T cell receptor beta chains were read from a single sample in a study of cytomegalovirus exposure and HLA in healthy donors. Sequencing used immunoSEQ multiplex PCR; TCRdb keeps in-frame clones, though not all of them. This sample has more than 95,000 clones; 60% to 80% occur once, and the top ten carry around 5%. The sequenced sample consisted of PBMCs. Receptors originate from a man aged 45-60 years in good health and CMV-seropositive. Each CDR3 is given with its conserved first and last residue. The order of the fields is V gene, CDR3 protein.

v_gene: TRBV5-1
CDR3aa: CASSFNVGGGKEETQYF

v_gene: TRBV5-4
CDR3aa: CASSRDSYGYTF

v_gene: TRBV16
CDR3aa: CASSPGRVPTEAFF

v_gene: TRBV20-1
CDR3aa: CSASAGNGYTF

v_gene: TRBV6-5
CDR3aa: CASSTRGNQPQHF

v_gene: TRBV7-3
CDR3aa: CASSPREDPLGEKLFF

v_gene: TRBV7-9
CDR3aa: CASSSSSGQGNQPQHF

v_gene: TRBV15
CDR3aa: CATSIRQGYEQYF

v_gene: TRBV5-1
CDR3aa: CASSYRQGAYSGANVLTF

v_gene: TRBV4-3
CDR3aa: CASSQKWTAGYGYTF

v_gene: TRBV2
CDR3aa: CASSEGQLNQPQHF

v_gene: TRBV5-1
CDR3aa: CASKATSGVNEQFF

v_gene: TRBV9
CDR3aa: CASSVGSGGPKGETQYF

v_gene: TRBV5-1
CDR3aa: CASSLVEGSYEQYF

v_gene: TRBV5-1
CDR3aa: CASSPGTVATNEKLFF

v_gene: TRBV5-6
CDR3aa: CASSLPGLDIREQFF

v_gene: TRBV19
CDR3aa: CASSPPRVAVTDTQYF

v_gene: TRBV6-1
CDR3aa: CASSEAAGTSGYTRYF

v_gene: TRBV6-5
CDR3aa: CASSLGHLYNSPLHF

v_gene: TRBV6-4
CDR3aa: CASSSGYRDSTDTQYF

v_gene: TRBV7-2
CDR3aa: CASTQTGVKEQYF

v_gene: TRBV4-2
CDR3aa: CASSTGTPGKGEAFF

v_gene: TRBV18
CDR3aa: CASSRTRTGGPDTGELFF

v_gene: TRBV15
CDR3aa: CATSRVGARVWTDTQYF

v_gene: TRBV5-1
CDR3aa: CASNRNRDRGRGTDTQYF

v_gene: TRBV7-8
CDR3aa: CASSPTEQGRTPLHF

v_gene: TRBV29-1
CDR3aa: CSVRDSSLSNQPQHF

v_gene: TRBV7-9
CDR3aa: CASSSPRTTSGGSYEQYF

v_gene: TRBV29-1
CDR3aa: CSVALRGAGTDTQYF

v_gene: TRBV18
CDR3aa: CASSLTRTLSYEQYF

v_gene: TRBV30
CDR3aa: CAWSVWPSADYEQYF

v_gene: TRBV30
CDR3aa: CAWGITSSGRPYF

v_gene: TRBV4-1
CDR3aa: CASKGQGSLDTQYF

v_gene: TRBV4-1
CDR3aa: CASSQGTGSYYEQYF

v_gene: TRBV5-8
CDR3aa: CASRSPGYTF

v_gene: TRBV28
CDR3aa: CASSPGSHYEQYF

v_gene: TRBV4-3
CDR3aa: CASSQGRFGGTVNTGELFF

v_gene: TRBV9
CDR3aa: CASSVVGGTAEAFF

v_gene: TRBV6-5
CDR3aa: CASSYSWGDQPQHF

v_gene: TRBV2
CDR3aa: CASSEDQGTPLHF

v_gene: TRBV7-2
CDR3aa: CASSPRQADTQYF

v_gene: TRBV6-4
CDR3aa: CASRNSGNTIYF

v_gene: TRBV5-1
CDR3aa: CASSSGQGELSPLHF

v_gene: TRBV30
CDR3aa: CGMGQGGHEQYF

v_gene: TRBV2
CDR3aa: CASSGGLSTDTQYF

v_gene: TRBV27
CDR3aa: CASRRDSSNYQPQHF

v_gene: TRBV15
CDR3aa: CATSRVQGAGVEQYF

v_gene: TRBV7-2
CDR3aa: CASSLLRDRNYEQYF

v_gene: TRBV5-1
CDR3aa: CASSLGQGWNEQYF

v_gene: TRBV9
CDR3aa: CASSFGQDNQPQHF

v_gene: TRBV27
CDR3aa: CASSPGVMNTGELFF

v_gene: TRBV5-1
CDR3aa: CASSLDSPTQSAFF

v_gene: TRBV7-2
CDR3aa: CASKQENTGELFF

v_gene: TRBV18
CDR3aa: CASSPQRGGDEQFF

v_gene: TRBV6-1
CDR3aa: CASSVSSGTYEQYF

v_gene: TRBV5-6
CDR3aa: CASSWDQGTDTQYF

v_gene: TRBV7-8
CDR3aa: CASSLDRGANSPLHF